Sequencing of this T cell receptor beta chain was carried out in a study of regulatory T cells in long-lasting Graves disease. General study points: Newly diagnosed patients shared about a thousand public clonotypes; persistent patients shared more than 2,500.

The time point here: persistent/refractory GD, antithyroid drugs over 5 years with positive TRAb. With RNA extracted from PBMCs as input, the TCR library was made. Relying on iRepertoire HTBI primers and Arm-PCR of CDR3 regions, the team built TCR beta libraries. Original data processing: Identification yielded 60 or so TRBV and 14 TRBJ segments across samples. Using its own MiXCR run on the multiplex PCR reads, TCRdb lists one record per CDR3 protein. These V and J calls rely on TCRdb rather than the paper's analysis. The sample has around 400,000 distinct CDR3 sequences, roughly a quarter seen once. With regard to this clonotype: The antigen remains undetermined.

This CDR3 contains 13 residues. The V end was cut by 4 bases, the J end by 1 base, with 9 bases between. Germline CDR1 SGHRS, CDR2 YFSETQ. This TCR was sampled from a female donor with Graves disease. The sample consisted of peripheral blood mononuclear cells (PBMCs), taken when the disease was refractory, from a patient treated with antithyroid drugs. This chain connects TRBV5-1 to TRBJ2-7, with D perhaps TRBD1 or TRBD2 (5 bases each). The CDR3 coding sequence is TGCGCCAGCAGCGTGGGGGATTCCTACGAGCAGTACTTC. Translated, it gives CASSVGDSYEQYF.